The rows below give T cell receptor beta chains drawn from one sample of a study of cytomegalovirus exposure and HLA in healthy donors. Here immunoSEQ multiplex PCR was the method, and the copy in TCRdb shows in-frame clones only, minus some. The table shows fewer than 200,000 clones, with around nine tenths occurring only once. The specimen sequenced was PBMCs. These receptor sequences come from a young woman in good health and CMV-seronegative. The CDR3 runs from the conserved cysteine through the conserved F or W. A D gene is named only where the DNA matches it firmly. Not all rows give a size; the values are once, few, many and, for expanded clones, a class.

j_gene	v_gene	d_gene	abundance	CDR3aa	CDR3nt
TRBJ2-7	TRBV7-2	TRBD1	-	CASSLVPGTVNYEQYF	TGTGCCAGCAGCTTAGTCCCCGGGACAGTTAACTACGAGCAGTACTTC
TRBJ2-5	TRBV29-1	TRBD2	once	CSVDFSGEETQYF	TGCAGCGTTGATTTCAGCGGGGAAGAGACCCAGTACTTC
TRBJ1-1	TRBV6-5	TRBD1	-	CASSRQGQMNTEAFF	TGTGCCAGCAGTCGACAGGGGCAAATGAACACTGAAGCTTTCTTT
TRBJ2-2	TRBV15	-	once	CATSRGRGQTGELFF	TGTGCCACCAGCAGAGGGCGGGGGCAAACCGGGGAGCTGTTTTTT
TRBJ1-2	TRBV10-3	TRBD1	-	CAISEKGQAYGYTF	TGTGCCATCAGTGAAAAAGGACAGGCCTATGGCTACACCTTC
TRBJ2-1	TRBV6-4	TRBD2	-	CASSTGGHNEQFF	TGTGCCAGCAGTACGGGGGGACACAATGAGCAGTTCTTC
TRBJ1-5	TRBV7-9	-	-	CASSLARQGNQPQHF	TGTGCCAGCAGCTTAGCTAGGCAGGGGAATCAGCCCCAGCATTTT
TRBJ1-2	TRBV7-8	-	-	CASSPGRDYGYTF	TGTGCCAGCAGCCCTGGTCGGGACTATGGCTACACCTTC
TRBJ2-1	TRBV10-3	TRBD1	-	CAITQGAGEQFF	TGTGCCATCACACAGGGGGCGGGTGAGCAGTTCTTC
TRBJ1-2	TRBV19	TRBD1	-	CASLAHRDRDIRNYGYTF	TGTGCCAGTCTCGCCCACCGGGACAGGGACATCCGCAACTATGGCTACACCTTC
TRBJ1-3	TRBV5-4	TRBD1	-	CASSPGQGASGNTIYF	TGTGCCAGCAGCCCGGGACAGGGGGCTTCTGGAAACACCATATATTTT
TRBJ2-5	TRBV2	-	-	CASRLQGPQETQYF	TGTGCCAGCAGGCTTCAGGGCCCCCAAGAGACCCAGTACTTC
TRBJ2-5	TRBV12-5	TRBD1	-	CASGFAQGQGGETQYF	TGTGCTAGTGGTTTTGCCCAGGGACAGGGGGGTGAGACCCAGTACTTC
TRBJ2-7	TRBV4-1	TRBD1	-	CASSQTRDRGYEQYF	TGCGCCAGCAGCCAAACTCGGGACAGGGGCTACGAGCAGTACTTC
TRBJ2-1	TRBV5-6	TRBD2	-	CASSLGGSGGAHEQFF	TGTGCCAGCAGCTTGGGGGGAAGCGGGGGGGCCCACGAGCAGTTCTTC
TRBJ1-1	TRBV29-1	-	-	CSVGRGLNTEAFF	TGCAGCGTTGGGAGGGGCCTGAACACTGAAGCTTTCTTT
TRBJ1-1	TRBV6-1	-	-	CASSEMQINTEAFF	TGTGCCAGCAGTGAAATGCAGATTAACACTGAAGCTTTCTTT
TRBJ1-2	TRBV5-4	-	once	CASSLDPTAVGYTF	TGTGCCAGCAGCTTGGATCCGACAGCTGTCGGCTACACCTTC
TRBJ1-4	TRBV7-9	-	-	CASSLRGEKLFF	TGTGCCAGCAGCTTAAGAGGGGAAAAACTGTTTTTT
TRBJ2-2	TRBV5-1	-	-	CASSLDGRRTGELFF	TGCGCCAGCAGCTTGGACGGGAGAAGGACCGGGGAGCTGTTTTTT
TRBJ1-1	TRBV2	-	few	CASSDPRVRAFF	TGTGCCAGCAGCGATCCGAGGGTTCGGGCTTTCTTT
TRBJ2-7	TRBV15	-	-	CATSRPGPAGYEQYF	TGTGCCACCAGCAGGCCCGGGCCCGCGGGCTACGAGCAGTACTTC
TRBJ2-7	TRBV6-1	-	-	CASSDVADLSYEQYF	TGTGCCAGCAGTGACGTAGCGGACCTCTCCTACGAGCAGTACTTC
TRBJ1-2	TRBV7-9	TRBD1	once	CASSLVTGGNGYTF	TGTGCCAGCAGCTTAGTTACAGGGGGGAATGGCTACACCTTC
TRBJ2-5	TRBV15	TRBD2	-	CATSRDREGAAAQYF	TGTGCCACCAGCAGAGATAGGGAGGGTGCAGCGGCCCAGTACTTC
TRBJ2-3	TRBV30	-	-	CAWRGGVADTQYF	TGTGCCTGGAGGGGAGGTGTTGCAGATACGCAGTATTTT
TRBJ2-3	TRBV11-1	TRBD2	-	CASSYTSGGSPGVNTQYF	TGTGCCAGCAGCTATACTAGCGGGGGAAGCCCGGGGGTTAATACGCAGTATTTT